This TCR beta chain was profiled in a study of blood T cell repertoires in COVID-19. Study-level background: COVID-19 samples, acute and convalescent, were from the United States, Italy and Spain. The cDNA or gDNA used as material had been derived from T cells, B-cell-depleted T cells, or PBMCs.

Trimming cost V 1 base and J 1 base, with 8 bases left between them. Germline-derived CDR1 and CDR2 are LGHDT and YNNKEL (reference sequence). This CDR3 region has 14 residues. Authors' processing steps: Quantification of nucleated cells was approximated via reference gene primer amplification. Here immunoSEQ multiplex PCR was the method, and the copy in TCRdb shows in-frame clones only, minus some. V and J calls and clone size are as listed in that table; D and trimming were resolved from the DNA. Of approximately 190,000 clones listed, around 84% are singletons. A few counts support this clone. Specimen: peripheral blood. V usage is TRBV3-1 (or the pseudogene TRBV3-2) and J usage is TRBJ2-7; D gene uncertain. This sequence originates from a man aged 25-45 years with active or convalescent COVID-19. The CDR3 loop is CASSQVHLSYEQYF. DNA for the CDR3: TGTGCCAGCAGCCAAGTTCACTTGTCCTACGAGCAGTACTTC.